One and the same sample provided the 4 T cell receptor beta chains below, sequenced in a study of cytomegalovirus exposure and HLA in healthy donors. Use of 60 Vbeta and 13 Jbeta primers characterized the PCR. Measured with immunoSEQ multiplex PCR; TCRdb has only the in-frame clones, and not every one. The table has approximately 150,000 clones, more than 75% seen once. Sequencing input: PBMCs. The origin of the receptors is a woman aged 18-35 years in good health and CMV-seropositive.

The rearrangement joins TRBV30 to TRBJ1-6; maybe TRBD1 (6 bases). V shed 3 bases and J shed 5 bases, with 11 bases lying between them. The CDR3 is 14 residues long. The germline V gene has CDR1 GTSNPN and CDR2 SVGIG (reference sequence). The CDR3, as DNA: TGTGCCTGGAGAGGACAGAGCAATAATTCACCCCTCCACTTT. Residues: CAWRGQSNNSPLHF.

Worth noting for this clone: At one end the junction does not follow the germline gene, possibly because of a read error. The chain employs TRBV15 and TRBJ1-6; possible D gene TRBD1, 5 bases. The germline gives CDR1 LNHNV, CDR2 YYDKDF (reference sequence). The CDR3 is made up of 13 amino acids. This CDR3 is CASRESYNSPLHF. The CDR3 region has the DNA TGTGCCTCCAGGGAGTCCTATAATTCACCCCTCCACTTT.

This clone was picked up a small number of times. The chain carries TRBV29-1 and TRBJ1-1; 8 bases align to TRBD1. This CDR3 is built from 14 residues. Germline V gene lookup returns CDR1 SQVTM and CDR2 ANQGSEA. Trimming at V came to 1 base and at J to 11 bases, leaving 12 bases not matched to a gene. The CDR3 DNA follows: TGCAGCGTTGAAGGCAGGGGGCGCCAAGGGATGGCTTTCTTT. It codes for CSVEGRGRQGMAFF.

The chain carries TRBV19 and TRBJ2-7; D remains unclear. The V gene lost 4 bases and the J gene lost 3 bases, with 7 bases spanning the gap. The CDR3 is 12 residues long. Germline V gives CDR1 LNHDA, CDR2 SQIVND (reference sequence). The CDR3 sequence: CASSKDLYEQYF. The CDR3 DNA is TGTGCCAGTAGTAAAGACCTCTACGAGCAGTACTTC.